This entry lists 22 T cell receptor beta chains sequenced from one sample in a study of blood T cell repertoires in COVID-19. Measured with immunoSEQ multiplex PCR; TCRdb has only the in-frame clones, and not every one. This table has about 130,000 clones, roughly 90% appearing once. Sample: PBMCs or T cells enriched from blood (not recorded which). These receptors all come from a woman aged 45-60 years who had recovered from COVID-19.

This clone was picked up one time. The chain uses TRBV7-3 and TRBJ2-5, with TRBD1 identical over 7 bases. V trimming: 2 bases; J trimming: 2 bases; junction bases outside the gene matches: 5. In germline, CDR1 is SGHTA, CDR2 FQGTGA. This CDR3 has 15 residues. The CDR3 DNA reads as TGTGCCAGCAGCTTAGGCGTGACAGGGCAAGAGACCCAGTACTTC. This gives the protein CASSLGVTGQETQYF. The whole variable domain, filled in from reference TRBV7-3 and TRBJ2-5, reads GAGVSQTPSNKVTEKGKYVELRCDPISGHTALYWYRQSLGQGPEFLIYFQGTGAADDSGLPNDRFFAVRPEGSVSTLKIQRTERGDSAVYLCASSLGVTGQETQYFGPGTRLLVL.

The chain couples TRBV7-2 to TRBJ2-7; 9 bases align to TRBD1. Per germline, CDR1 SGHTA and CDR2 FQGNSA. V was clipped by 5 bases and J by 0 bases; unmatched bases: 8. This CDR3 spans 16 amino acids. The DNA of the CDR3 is TGTGCCAGCAGCCGGGGACAGGGTTTAAGCTCCTACGAGCAGTACTTC. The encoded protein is CASSRGQGLSSYEQYF. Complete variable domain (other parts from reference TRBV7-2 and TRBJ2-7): GAGVSQSPSNKVTEKGKDVELRCDPISGHTALYWYRQSLGQGLEFLIYFQGNSAPDKSGLPSDRFSAERTGGSVSTLTIQRTQQEDSAVYLCASSRGQGLSSYEQYFGPGTRLTVT.

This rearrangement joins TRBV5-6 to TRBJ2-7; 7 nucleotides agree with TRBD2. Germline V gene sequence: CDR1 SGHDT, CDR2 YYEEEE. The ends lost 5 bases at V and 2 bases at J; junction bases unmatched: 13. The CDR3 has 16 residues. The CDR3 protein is CASRRYREGLPYEQYF. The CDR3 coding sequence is TGTGCCAGCAGGCGCTATAGGGAGGGGTTGCCCTACGAGCAGTACTTC.

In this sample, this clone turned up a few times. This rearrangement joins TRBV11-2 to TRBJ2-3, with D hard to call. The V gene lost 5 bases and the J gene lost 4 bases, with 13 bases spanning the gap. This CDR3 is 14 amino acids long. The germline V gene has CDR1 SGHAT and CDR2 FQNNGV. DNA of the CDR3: TGTGCCAGCAGCCCCGAGTTGTTGCCAGATACGCAGTATTTT. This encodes CASSPELLPDTQYF. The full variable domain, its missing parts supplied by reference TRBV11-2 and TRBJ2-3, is EAGVAQSPRYKIIEKRQSVAFWCNPISGHATLYWYQQILGQGPKLLIQFQNNGVVDDSQLPKDRFSAERLKGVDSTLKIQPAKLEDSAVYLCASSPELLPDTQYFGPGTRLTVL.

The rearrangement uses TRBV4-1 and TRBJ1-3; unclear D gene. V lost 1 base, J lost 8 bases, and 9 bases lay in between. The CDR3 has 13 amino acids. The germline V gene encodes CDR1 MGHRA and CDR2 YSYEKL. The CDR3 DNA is TGCGCCAGCAGCCAAGCCCGGTATGACACCATATATTTT. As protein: CASSQARYDTIYF.

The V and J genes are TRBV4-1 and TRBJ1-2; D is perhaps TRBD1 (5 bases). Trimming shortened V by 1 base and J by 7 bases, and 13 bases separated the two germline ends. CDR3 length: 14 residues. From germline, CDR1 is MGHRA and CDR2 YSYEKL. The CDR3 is CASSQVGIGGGYTF. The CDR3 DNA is TGCGCCAGCAGCCAAGTAGGTATCGGGGGTGGCTACACCTTC.

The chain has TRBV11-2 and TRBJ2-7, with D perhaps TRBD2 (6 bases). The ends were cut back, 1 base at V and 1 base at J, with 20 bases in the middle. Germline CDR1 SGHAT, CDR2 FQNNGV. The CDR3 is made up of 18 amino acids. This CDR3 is CASSLGAGTGVVSYEQYF. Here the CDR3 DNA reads TGTGCCAGCAGCTTAGGAGCAGGGACGGGGGTGGTGTCCTACGAGCAGTACTTC. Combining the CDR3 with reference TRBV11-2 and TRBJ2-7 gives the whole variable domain EAGVAQSPRYKIIEKRQSVAFWCNPISGHATLYWYQQILGQGPKLLIQFQNNGVVDDSQLPKDRFSAERLKGVDSTLKIQPAKLEDSAVYLCASSLGAGTGVVSYEQYFGPGTRLTVT.

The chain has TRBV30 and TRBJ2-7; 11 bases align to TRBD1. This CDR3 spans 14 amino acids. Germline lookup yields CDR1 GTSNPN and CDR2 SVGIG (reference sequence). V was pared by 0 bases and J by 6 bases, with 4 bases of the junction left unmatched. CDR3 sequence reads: CAWSVTGTGGEQYF. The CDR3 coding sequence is TGTGCCTGGAGTGTAACCGGGACAGGGGGCGAGCAGTACTTC. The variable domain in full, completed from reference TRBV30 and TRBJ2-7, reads SQTIHQWPATLVQPVGSPLSLECTVEGTSNPNLYWYRQAAGRGLQLLFYSVGIGQISSEVPQNLSASRPQDRQFILSSKKLLLSDSGFYLCAWSVTGTGGEQYFGPGTRLTVT.

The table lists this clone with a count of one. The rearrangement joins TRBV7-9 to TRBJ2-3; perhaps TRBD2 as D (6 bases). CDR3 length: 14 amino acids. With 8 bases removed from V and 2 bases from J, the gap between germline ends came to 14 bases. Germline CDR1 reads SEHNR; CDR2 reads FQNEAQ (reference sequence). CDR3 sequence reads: CASGRRGNTDTQYF. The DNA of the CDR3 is TGTGCCAGCGGTCGGAGGGGAAACACAGATACGCAGTATTTT.

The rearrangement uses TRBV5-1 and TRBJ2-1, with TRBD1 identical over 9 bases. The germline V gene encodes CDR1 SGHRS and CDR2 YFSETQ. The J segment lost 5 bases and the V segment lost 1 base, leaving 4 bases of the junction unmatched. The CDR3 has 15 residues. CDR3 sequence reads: CASSLTGGSHNEQFF. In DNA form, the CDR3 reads TGCGCCAGCAGCTTGACAGGGGGCAGTCACAATGAGCAGTTCTTC. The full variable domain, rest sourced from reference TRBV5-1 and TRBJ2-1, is KAGVTQTPRYLIKTRGQQVTLSCSPISGHRSVSWYQQTPGQGLQFLFEYFSETQRNKGNFPGRFSGRQFSNSRSEMNVSTLELGDSALYLCASSLTGGSHNEQFFGPGTRLTVL.

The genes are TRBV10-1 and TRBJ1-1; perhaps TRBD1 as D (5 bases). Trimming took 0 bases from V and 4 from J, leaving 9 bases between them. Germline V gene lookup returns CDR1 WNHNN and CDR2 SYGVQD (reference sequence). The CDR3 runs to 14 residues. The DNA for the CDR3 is TGCGCCAGCAGTGAGTCCGGTAGGGGCACTGAAGCTTTCTTT. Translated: CASSESGRGTEAFF.

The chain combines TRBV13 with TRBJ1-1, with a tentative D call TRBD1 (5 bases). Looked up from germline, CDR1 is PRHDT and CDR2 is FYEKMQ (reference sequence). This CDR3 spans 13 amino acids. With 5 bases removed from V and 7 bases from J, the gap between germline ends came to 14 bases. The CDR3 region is CASSRRGLFEAFF. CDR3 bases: TGTGCCAGCAGCCGGCGGGGCCTGTTTGAAGCTTTCTTT. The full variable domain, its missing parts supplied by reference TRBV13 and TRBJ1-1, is AAGVIQSPRHLIKEKRETATLKCYPIPRHDTVYWYQQGPGQDPQFLISFYEKMQSDKGSIPDRFSAQQFSDYHSELNMSSLELGDSALYFCASSRRGLFEAFFGQGTRLTVV.

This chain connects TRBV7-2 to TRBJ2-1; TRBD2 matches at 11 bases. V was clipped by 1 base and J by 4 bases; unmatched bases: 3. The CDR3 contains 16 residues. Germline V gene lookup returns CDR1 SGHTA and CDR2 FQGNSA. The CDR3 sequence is CASSLVAGGLYNEQFF. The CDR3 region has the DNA TGTGCCAGCAGCTTAGTAGCGGGGGGGTTGTACAATGAGCAGTTCTTC.

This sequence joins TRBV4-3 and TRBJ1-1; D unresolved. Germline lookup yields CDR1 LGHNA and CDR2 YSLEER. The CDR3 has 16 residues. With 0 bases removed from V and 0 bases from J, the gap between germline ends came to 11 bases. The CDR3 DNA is TGCGCCAGCAGCCAAGATTGGGCAGGCATGAACACTGAAGCTTTCTTT. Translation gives CASSQDWAGMNTEAFF.

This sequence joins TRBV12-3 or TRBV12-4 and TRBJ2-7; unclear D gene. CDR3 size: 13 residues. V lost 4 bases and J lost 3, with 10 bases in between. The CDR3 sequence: CASSYEQRYEQYF. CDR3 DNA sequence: TGTGCCAGCAGTTACGAGCAGCGCTACGAGCAGTACTTC.

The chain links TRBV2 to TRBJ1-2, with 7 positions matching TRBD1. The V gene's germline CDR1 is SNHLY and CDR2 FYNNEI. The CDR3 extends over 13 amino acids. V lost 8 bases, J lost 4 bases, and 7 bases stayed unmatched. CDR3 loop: CASPTGFSYGYTF. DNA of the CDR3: TGTGCCAGCCCGACAGGGTTTTCCTATGGCTACACCTTC.

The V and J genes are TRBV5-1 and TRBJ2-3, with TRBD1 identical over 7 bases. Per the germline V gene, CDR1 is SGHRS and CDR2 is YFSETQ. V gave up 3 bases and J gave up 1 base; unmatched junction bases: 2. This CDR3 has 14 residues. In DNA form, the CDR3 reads TGCGCCAGCAGCTCCGACAGGGGCACAGATACGCAGTATTTT. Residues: CASSSDRGTDTQYF.

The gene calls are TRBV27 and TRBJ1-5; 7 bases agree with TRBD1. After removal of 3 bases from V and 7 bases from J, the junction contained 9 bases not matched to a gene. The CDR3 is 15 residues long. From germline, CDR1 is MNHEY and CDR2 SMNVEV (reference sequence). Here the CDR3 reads CASSFAAGGPQPQHF. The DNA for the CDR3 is TGTGCCAGCAGTTTCGCCGCAGGGGGTCCCCAGCCCCAGCATTTT.

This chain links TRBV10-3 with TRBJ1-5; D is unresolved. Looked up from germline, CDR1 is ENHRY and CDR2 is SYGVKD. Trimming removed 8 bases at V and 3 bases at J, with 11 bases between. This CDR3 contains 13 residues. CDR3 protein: CAIAVRDNQPQHF. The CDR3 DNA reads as TGTGCCATCGCAGTCCGGGACAATCAGCCCCAGCATTTT.

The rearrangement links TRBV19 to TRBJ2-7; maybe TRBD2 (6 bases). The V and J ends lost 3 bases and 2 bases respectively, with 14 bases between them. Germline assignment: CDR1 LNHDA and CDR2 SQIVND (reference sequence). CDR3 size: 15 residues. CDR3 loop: CASSMLRGGTYEQYF. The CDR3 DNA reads TGTGCCAGTAGTATGCTGCGGGGAGGTACCTACGAGCAGTACTTC.

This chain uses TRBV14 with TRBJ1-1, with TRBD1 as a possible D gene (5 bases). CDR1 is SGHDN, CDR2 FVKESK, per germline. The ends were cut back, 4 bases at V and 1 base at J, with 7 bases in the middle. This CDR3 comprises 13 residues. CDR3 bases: TGTGCCAGCAGCCTGACAGCGAACACTGAAGCTTTCTTT. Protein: CASSLTANTEAFF.

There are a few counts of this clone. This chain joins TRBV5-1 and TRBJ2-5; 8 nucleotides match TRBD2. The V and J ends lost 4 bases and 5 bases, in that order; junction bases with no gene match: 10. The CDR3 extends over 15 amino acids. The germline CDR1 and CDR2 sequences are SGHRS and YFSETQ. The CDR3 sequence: CASSPEGGRWETQYF. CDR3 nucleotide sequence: TGCGCCAGCAGCCCGGAAGGCGGGAGGTGGGAGACCCAGTACTTC.